This record covers a single T cell receptor (beta chain). Its target is unknown. 13 Jbeta primers and 60 Vbeta primers were used for the PCR. Sequencing was performed with immunoSEQ multiplex PCR; in TCRdb, only in-frame clones are kept and a portion is missing. The sample includes 170,000 or so clones, around 80% of them seen just once. These data are taken from a study of cytomegalovirus exposure and HLA in healthy donors. Study at large: Caucasian-associated ancestry cluster membership applied to approximately 84% of 300 to 450 genotyped donors.

Study findings and constraints: Most CMV-associated TCR beta chains were later found to appear HLA-restricted. A cluster of highly shared sequence variants was likely a sequencing artifact. Fewer N-insertions than the 666-donor mean were reportedly shown by an Asian-associated ancestry cluster in a later analysis.

Trimming cost V 7 bases and J 6 bases; bases outside gene matches: 7. This CDR3 is built from 13 residues. Per the germline V gene, CDR1 is LNHDA and CDR2 is SQIVND (reference sequence). The TCR was taken from a woman aged 30 to 39 in good health and CMV-seronegative. The chain links TRBV19 to TRBJ2-5; 8 bases align to TRBD1. Sequencing was performed on PBMCs. The CDR3 here is CASIGQGMKTQYF. CDR3 sequence (DNA): TGTGCCAGTATTGGACAGGGAATGAAGACCCAGTACTTC.